This T cell receptor (beta chain) was captured by sequencing in a study of blood T cell repertoires in COVID-19 (dated by TCRdb to about 2020). Study-wide context: Samples covering the acute and convalescent phases of COVID-19 were provided by collaborators in the United States, Italy and Spain. The material from the prospective study consisted of cDNA or gDNA derived from T cells, B-cell-depleted T cells, or PBMCs. Sample metadata almost always included a de-identified subject ID, COVID-19 status, age in years and sex. Samples came from the ongoing ImmuneRACE study (first 160 participants) plus 1,254 subjects from 6 global collaborators. Where HLA class I and class II types were available, the types were taken from metadata supplied by the sample provider, not from assay-based typing. The dataset comprised deeply sampled blood TCRbeta repertoires from subjects exposed to, actively infected with, or recovered from COVID-19. The repertoires were released in a freely available public database meant as a resource for research on the immune response to SARS-CoV-2.

Turning to this clone: What antigen it recognizes has not been identified. No much larger clonotype is one base removed from it; base qualities were not supplied.

Collaborating institutions collected whole blood in K2EDTA tubes following their own protocols. For TCRbeta analysis, collaborators shipped samples in one of three forms: frozen whole blood, isolated PBMCs, or DNA extracted from either of those sample types. From its cysteine to its phenylalanine, the CDR3 spans 14 amino acids. Only the CDR3 DNA stays, 42 bases, in frame from base 1. Reading the germline V gene (reference sequence) gives CDR1 LNHNV and CDR2 YYDKDF. The trim is 3 bases for V and 6 bases for J, with a gap of 14 bases between the germline ends. What the research found in general, with its limitations: How much clinical and demographic metadata was included differed by source and by participant, and the metadata was provided uncurated.

The immunoSEQ Assay, a bias-controlled multiplex PCR, was used to amplify TCRbeta CDR3 regions from genomic DNA. The study's processing was this. Within the assay, amplification of reference gene primers was used to estimate how many nucleated cells each sample contained. To quantify the absolute abundance of each unique TCRbeta CDR3 rearrangement, sequence reads were collapsed and filtered. For each sample, productive Simpson clonality was calculated as the square root of Simpson's diversity index over productive rearrangements. TCRdb obtained this table from immuneACCESS and retained in-frame rearrangements with V and J assigned. These tables miss some clones; where compared with another copy, unresolved V genes account for less than half of the shortfall, and the remainder is unexplained. The V and J calls and clone size come from that table; D and trimming were worked out from the DNA. In this sample the table shows about 330,000 clones, over 75% of which occur a single time. The top ten hold approximately 7.5% of the sample.

The clonotype was recovered from a human donor in a cohort sampled during active COVID-19. The sequenced sample consisted of peripheral blood. The chain links TRBV15 with TRBJ1-1, with TRBD1 as a weak D call on 6 bases. The sequence in DNA is TGTGCCACCAGCAGTGACACAGGGTGGCCTGAAGCTTTCTTT. Translated, it reads CATSSDTGWPEAFF.